Listed here are 30 T cell receptor beta chains from one sample, sequenced in a study of T cell repertoires in cytomegalovirus infection. TCRdb used MiXCR to reprocess the reads, holding one entry per CDR3 protein. Of about 490,000 distinct CDR3 sequences in the sample, approximately 11% were seen once. Sequencing was performed on PBMCs. The receptors were sampled from a human donor in good health (CMV status not recorded). Some clones in this sample may be carry-over from other donors' samples.

At least ten counts were recorded for this clonotype. This sequence joins TRBV3-1 and TRBJ2-3; D might be TRBD1 or TRBD2, each matching 6 bases. Germline CDR1 and CDR2: LGHDT and YNNKEL (reference sequence). V was pared by 6 bases and J by 0 bases, with 16 bases between. CDR3 length: 16 residues. CDR3 in DNA: TGTGCCAGCAGTCAAAACGGGGGCCCCAGCACAGATACGCAGTATTTT. Its translation is CASSQNGGPSTDTQYF.

At least ten counts were recorded for this clonotype. V and J are TRBV4-1 and TRBJ2-3; perhaps TRBD2 as D (6 bases). The CDR3 is 17 amino acids. V lost 2 bases, J lost 0 bases, and 15 bases lay in between. Germline assignment: CDR1 MGHRA and CDR2 YSYEKL. CDR3 in amino acids: CASSQPLRGSSTDTQYF. In DNA form, the CDR3 reads TGCGCCAGCAGCCAACCCTTACGGGGGAGCAGCACAGATACGCAGTATTTT.

This chain joins TRBV13 and TRBJ2-1, with TRBD2 matching over 7 bases. The CDR3 runs to 16 residues. The ends lost 5 bases at V and 0 bases at J; junction bases unmatched: 7. The germline V gene encodes CDR1 PRHDT and CDR2 FYEKMQ (reference sequence). The CDR3 here is CASSRTLATSYNEQFF. CDR3 nucleotides: TGTGCCAGCAGCCGAACACTAGCGACCTCCTACAATGAGCAGTTCTTC. Drawing the rest from reference TRBV13 and TRBJ2-1, the complete variable domain is AAGVIQSPRHLIKEKRETATLKCYPIPRHDTVYWYQQGPGQDPQFLISFYEKMQSDKGSIPDRFSAQQFSDYHSELNMSSLELGDSALYFCASSRTLATSYNEQFFGPGTRLTVL.

As for this clonotype: It may be a read error: a sequence one base away is much more abundant. This chain uses TRBV2 with TRBJ1-2; TRBD1 might be the D (6 bases). Germline V gene sequence: CDR1 SNHLY, CDR2 FYNNEI. V was cut by 5 bases and J by 2 bases, with 15 bases left in between. The CDR3 extends over 15 amino acids. The CDR3 nucleotides read TGTGCCAGCAGTTATCATCAAACAGGGAACTATGGCTACACCTTC. This codes for CASSYHQTGNYGYTF.

This clonotype was found many times. The V call is TRBV7-9, the J call TRBJ2-3; D possibly corresponds to TRBD2 (6 bases). V gave up 0 bases and J gave up 2 bases, with 9 bases separating them. Germline V gives CDR1 SEHNR, CDR2 FQNEAQ (reference sequence). The length of the CDR3 is 15 residues. The chain's CDR3 is CASSLATSPTDTQYF. CDR3 nucleotides: TGTGCCAGCAGCTTAGCGACTAGTCCCACAGATACGCAGTATTTT.

The chain combines TRBV10-3 with TRBJ1-2; TRBD1 might be the D (5 bases). CDR3 length: 13 residues. Looked up from germline, CDR1 is ENHRY and CDR2 is SYGVKD. Trimming removed 4 bases at V and 4 bases at J, with 10 bases between. In DNA, the CDR3 is TGTGCCATCAGTGTAGAAGGGGTCTATGGCTACACCTTC. Amino acid sequence: CAISVEGVYGYTF.

This clonotype was observed many times. The chain employs TRBV7-3 and TRBJ2-2; D not resolved. V was pared by 5 bases and J by 6 bases, with 13 bases between. The CDR3 spans 14 residues. Per germline, CDR1 SGHTA and CDR2 FQGTGA. The CDR3 DNA follows: TGTGCCAGCAGCCCTCAGGCGGTTGCCGGGGAGCTGTTTTTT. Translated, it gives CASSPQAVAGELFF.

This clonotype was detected ten times or more. V usage is TRBV11-2 and J usage is TRBJ2-3, with D uncertain. Trimming removed 4 bases from V and 6 bases from J, with 8 bases in between. The CDR3 length is 12 residues. From germline, CDR1 is SGHAT and CDR2 FQNNGV. In DNA, the CDR3 is TGTGCCAGCAGCTCCACGTACGATACGCAGTATTTT. It translates to CASSSTYDTQYF.

This clonotype was counted a few times. The genes are TRBV5-4 and TRBJ2-7; D may match TRBD1 or TRBD2 (5 bases each). Per germline, CDR1 SGHNT and CDR2 YYREEE (reference sequence). Trimming took off 4 bases at V and 2 bases at J, with 13 bases between the two ends. The length of the CDR3 is 14 residues. The CDR3 loop is CASSPRDQTYEQYF. CDR3 DNA sequence: TGTGCCAGCAGCCCTAGGGACCAAACCTACGAGCAGTACTTC.

This clonotype has a handful of counts. The J gene is TRBJ2-4, the V gene TRBV30; TRBD1 matches at 7 bases. The CDR3 length is 17 residues. Trimming at V came to 6 bases and at J to 5 bases, leaving 19 bases not matched to a gene. From germline, CDR1 is GTSNPN and CDR2 SVGIG (reference sequence). The CDR3 DNA sequence: TGTGCCTGCCTACCCCCGGCGGGTAGGGGGCGTGAAAACATTCAGTACTTC. Translation: CACLPPAGRGRENIQYF. Full variable domain (outside the CDR3, taken from reference TRBV30 and TRBJ2-4): SQTIHQWPATLVQPVGSPLSLECTVEGTSNPNLYWYRQAAGRGLQLLFYSVGIGQISSEVPQNLSASRPQDRQFILSSKKLLLSDSGFYLCACLPPAGRGRENIQYFGAGTRLSVL.

This clonotype has at least ten counts. The chain has TRBV6-5 and TRBJ2-2; no clear D. This CDR3 is built from 17 residues. V lost 6 bases and J lost 5, with 22 bases in between. Germline V gene sequence: CDR1 MNHEY, CDR2 SVGAGI. The CDR3 is CASSPIVARAGTGELFF. DNA for the CDR3: TGTGCCAGCAGCCCCATTGTGGCGCGAGCCGGGACCGGGGAGCTGTTTTTT.

This clonotype was seen many times. V usage is TRBV24-1 and J usage is TRBJ1-5; TRBD1 matches 9 bases. The CDR3 contains 16 residues. CDR1 is KGHDR and CDR2 is SFDVKD in the germline V gene. The V segment lost 3 bases and the J segment 1 base; nucleotides outside the gene matches: 3. The CDR3 region has the DNA TGTGCCACCAGTGATGGGACAGGGTGGAGCAATCAGCCCCAGCATTTT. Protein sequence: CATSDGTGWSNQPQHF.

This clonotype was observed a handful of times. The chain combines TRBV19 with TRBJ1-1; the match to TRBD1 covers 9 bases. Germline CDR1 reads LNHDA; CDR2 reads SQIVND (reference sequence). Losses at the gene ends were 7 bases for V and 3 bases for J; bases not matched to a gene: 9. This CDR3 spans 15 amino acids. The CDR3 here is CASKLQGAMYTEAFF. The CDR3 DNA is TGTGCCAGTAAACTACAGGGGGCGATGTACACTGAAGCTTTCTTT.

In this sample, this clonotype turned up many times. This chain's CDR3 is CAIGTTQETQYF. CDR3 nucleotides: TGTGCCATCGGGACTACCCAAGAGACCCAGTACTTC. V usage is TRBV10-3 and J usage is TRBJ2-5; 7 nucleotides agree with TRBD2. Germline-derived CDR1 and CDR2 are ENHRY and SYGVKD. The CDR3 totals 12 residues. V gave up 8 bases and J gave up 1 base; unmatched junction bases: 1.

This clonotype has ten or more counts. The rearrangement links TRBV7-2 to TRBJ2-1; D is unclear. CDR3 size: 15 residues. The germline V and J ends were trimmed by 1 base and 0 bases, with 7 bases remaining between them. Germline V CDR1 and CDR2: SGHTA, FQGNSA. CDR3 region: CASSLDHSSYNEQFF. The DNA for the CDR3 is TGTGCCAGCAGCTTAGATCACAGCTCCTACAATGAGCAGTTCTTC.

The chain is built from TRBV12-3 or TRBV12-4 and TRBJ2-1, with D hard to call. Trimming cost V 7 bases and J 4 bases, with 17 bases left between them. The CDR3 consists of 15 residues. CDR3 in amino acids: CASNPGRPSYNEQFF. CDR3 DNA sequence: TGTGCCAGCAACCCGGGCAGGCCTTCTTACAATGAGCAGTTCTTC.

This clonotype was seen repeatedly, ten times or more. One end of the junction varies from germline; a read error may be responsible. This chain connects TRBV24-1 to TRBJ2-3; tentative D call: TRBD2 (6 bases). The CDR3 sequence is 18 residues long. Germline CDR1 and CDR2: KGHDR and SFDVKD. CDR3 nucleotide sequence: TGTGCCACCAGTTATTTGGCCATCTGGGGGGAGATGAGGGATACGCAGTATTTT. It is translated as CATSYLAIWGEMRDTQYF.

The chain carries TRBV24-1 and TRBJ2-2, with TRBD1 identical over 12 bases. V shed 3 bases, J shed 2 bases, and the junction held 6 bases outside the gene matches. This CDR3 is built from 18 residues. Germline assignment: CDR1 KGHDR and CDR2 SFDVKD. The CDR3 loop is CATSDPPGQGANTGELFF. The CDR3 nucleotides are TGTGCCACCAGTGATCCTCCGGGACAGGGGGCCAACACCGGGGAGCTGTTTTTT.

This clonotype was seen at least ten times. J is TRBJ2-2 and V is TRBV3-1; D assignment may be TRBD1 or TRBD2 (5 bases each). The germline V and J ends were trimmed by 3 bases and 3 bases, with 11 bases remaining between them. The CDR3 spans 15 residues. The germline V gene encodes CDR1 LGHDT and CDR2 YNNKEL (reference sequence). DNA for the CDR3: TGTGCCAGCAGCCACAGGGCGCGGGACACCGGGGAGCTGTTTTTT. It translates to CASSHRARDTGELFF. Supplemented by reference TRBV3-1 and TRBJ2-2, the full variable domain reads DTAVSQTPKYLVTQMGNDKSIKCEQNLGHDTMYWYKQDSKKFLKIMFSYNNKELIINETVPNRFSPKSPDKAHLNLHINSLELGDSAVYFCASSHRARDTGELFFGEGSRLTVL.

This clonotype has at least ten counts. The chain employs TRBV7-2 and TRBJ2-5; D is undetermined. The germline CDR1 and CDR2 sequences are SGHTA and FQGNSA. This CDR3 comprises 14 residues. Trimming took 1 base from V and 3 from J, leaving 9 bases between them. CDR3 region: CASSLEYSEETQYF. CDR3 DNA sequence: TGTGCCAGCAGCTTAGAGTACAGCGAAGAGACCCAGTACTTC.

The chain recombines TRBV28 with TRBJ2-1, with 9 bases identical to TRBD2. Germline CDR1 and CDR2: MDHEN and SYDVKM. This CDR3 spans 17 amino acids. V lost 6 bases and J lost 0; bases outside the gene matches: 9. CDR3 nucleotide sequence: TGTGCCAGCAGCTTGATAGCGGGAGAGAGCTCCTACAATGAGCAGTTCTTC. Protein product: CASSLIAGESSYNEQFF.

This clonotype was seen many times. This chain links TRBV7-9 with TRBJ2-5, with 13 bases aligning to TRBD2. Looked up from germline, CDR1 is SEHNR and CDR2 is FQNEAQ (reference sequence). The trim removed 0 bases at V and 4 bases at J, leaving 5 bases unmatched. The CDR3 covers 17 residues. This chain's CDR3 is CASSLAGGLAGRETQYF. Written as DNA, the CDR3 is TGTGCCAGCAGCTTAGCGGGGGGACTAGCGGGACGAGAGACCCAGTACTTC.

This clonotype was picked up a small number of times. The V and J genes are TRBV24-1 and TRBJ2-7; the D is unclear. CDR1 and CDR2 (germline): KGHDR, SFDVKD. V lost 5 bases and J lost 2, with 9 bases in between. This CDR3 comprises 13 residues. CDR3: CATSGSVAYEQYF. CDR3 bases: TGTGCCACCAGTGGGTCGGTTGCCTACGAGCAGTACTTC.

The gene calls are TRBV20-1 and TRBJ2-5, with TRBD1 matching 7 bases. This CDR3 has 15 residues. CDR1 DFQATT and CDR2 SNEGSKA come from the germline V gene (reference sequence). Germline trimming cut 5 bases from V and 0 bases from J; bases unmatched to any gene: 9. The CDR3 region is CSAGKPGQNQETQYF. The CDR3 bases are TGCAGTGCTGGAAAACCGGGACAGAACCAAGAGACCCAGTACTTC.

This clonotype was observed many times. The chain joins TRBV12-3 or TRBV12-4 to TRBJ1-3; D might be TRBD1 (5 bases). Trimming stripped 7 bases from V and 4 bases from J, with 11 bases between. There are 13 residues in the CDR3. The CDR3 here is CASTARGGNTIYF. Here the CDR3 DNA reads TGTGCCAGCACTGCGAGGGGCGGAAACACCATATATTTT.

This clonotype appeared many times. The chain employs TRBV7-2 and TRBJ2-3, with D perhaps being TRBD1 or TRBD2 (7 bases each). The germline gives CDR1 SGHTA, CDR2 FQGNSA. The V gene lost 3 bases and the J gene lost 5 bases, with 15 bases spanning the gap. The CDR3 consists of 15 residues. The CDR3 DNA sequence: TGTGCCAGCAGCTTCCAGGGGGGGGGCCAAGATACGCAGTATTTT. It encodes CASSFQGGGQDTQYF.

This clonotype was observed at least ten times. J is TRBJ2-3 and V is TRBV6-1; 9 nucleotides agree with TRBD2. The CDR3 has 17 amino acids. V was pared by 2 bases and J by 1 base, with 7 bases of the junction left unmatched. The V gene's germline CDR1 is MNHNS and CDR2 SASEGT. CDR3 in amino acids: CASSEKFASGGTDTQYF. In DNA, the CDR3 is TGTGCCAGCAGTGAAAAATTCGCTAGCGGGGGCACAGATACGCAGTATTTT.

The J gene is TRBJ2-1, the V gene TRBV5-1, with 9 bases lining up with TRBD2. V gave up 0 bases and J gave up 9 bases; unmatched junction bases: 7. CDR1 and CDR2 from the germline V gene are SGHRS and YFSETQ. The CDR3 loop spans 15 amino acids. For the CDR3, the DNA is TGCGCCAGCAGCTTGGTTAGCGGGAGCTTGGGTGAGCAGTTCTTC. This codes for CASSLVSGSLGEQFF.

The chain uses TRBV5-1 and TRBJ2-6; D is uncertain. CDR1 SGHRS and CDR2 YFSETQ come from the germline V gene. This CDR3 is built from 16 residues. V gave up 6 bases and J gave up 0 bases, with 13 bases separating them. CDR3 DNA: TGCGCCAGCACCTTTGGACGGAGCTCTGGGGCCAACGTCCTGACTTTC. This sequence encodes CASTFGRSSGANVLTF.

This clonotype was counted many times. The gene calls are TRBV19 and TRBJ2-2; 8 bases align to TRBD1. This CDR3 is 15 amino acids long. V gave up 5 bases and J gave up 3 bases; unmatched junction bases: 5. Germline loops: CDR1 LNHDA, CDR2 SQIVND (reference sequence). The CDR3 loop is CASSPDREYTGELFF. CDR3 sequence (DNA): TGTGCCAGTAGTCCGGACAGGGAATACACCGGGGAGCTGTTTTTT.